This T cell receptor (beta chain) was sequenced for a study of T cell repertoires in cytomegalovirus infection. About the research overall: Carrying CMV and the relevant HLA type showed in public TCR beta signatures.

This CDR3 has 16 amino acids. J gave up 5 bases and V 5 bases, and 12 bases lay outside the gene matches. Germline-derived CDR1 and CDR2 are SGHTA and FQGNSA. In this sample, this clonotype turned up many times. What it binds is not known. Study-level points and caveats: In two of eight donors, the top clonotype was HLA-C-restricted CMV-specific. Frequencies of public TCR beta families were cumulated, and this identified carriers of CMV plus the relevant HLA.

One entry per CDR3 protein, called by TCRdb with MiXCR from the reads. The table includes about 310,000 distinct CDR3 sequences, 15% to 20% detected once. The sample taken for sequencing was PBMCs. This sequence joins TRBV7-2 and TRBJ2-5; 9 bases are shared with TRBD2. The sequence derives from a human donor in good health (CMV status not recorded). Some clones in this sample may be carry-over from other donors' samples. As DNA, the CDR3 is TGTGCCAGCAGCCCAAGGGCGGGGGGGAGGACGGAGACCCAGTACTTC. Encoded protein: CASSPRAGGRTETQYF.